This entry lists 15 T cell receptor beta chains sequenced from one sample in a study of T cells in Graves' hyperthyroidism and ophthalmopathy. The investigators amplified TCR beta CDR3 regions from RNA transcripts. During a first-round RT-PCR of the TCR CDR3, the HTBI primer set was used. TCRdb re-derived calls from the multiplex PCR reads in MiXCR, one entry per CDR3 protein. The data hold hundreds of thousands of distinct CDR3 sequences, with just under 45% observed a single time. The sample was peripheral blood or thyroid tissue (not recorded which). Receptor source: an adult man with Graves' disease, either hyperthyroidism or ophthalmopathy (not recorded which).

The V and J genes are TRBV20-1 and TRBJ1-1, with D maybe TRBD1 (5 bases). V gave up 6 bases and J gave up 6 bases, with 11 bases separating them. CDR3 length: 11 amino acids. From germline, CDR1 is DFQATT and CDR2 SNEGSKA (reference sequence). This CDR3 is CSAPTVSEAFF. In DNA form, the CDR3 reads TGCAGTGCACCGACAGTTTCTGAAGCTTTCTTT.

As for this clonotype: This clone may be a read error of a much larger clone one base away. This chain joins TRBV2 and TRBJ1-2, with a tentative D call TRBD1 (5 bases). Germline V CDR1 and CDR2: SNHLY, FYNNEI. The CDR3 runs 12 residues. CDR3 amino acids: CANKQDTYDYTF. The DNA for the CDR3 is TGTGCCAACAAACAGGATACCTATGACTACACCTTC.

Comments on this clonotype: This may arise from a read error, as a much more abundant clone is one base away. This rearrangement joins TRBV12-3 or TRBV12-4 to TRBJ1-5; D is possibly TRBD1 (6 bases). Trimming took 6 bases from V and 3 from J, leaving 9 bases between them. The CDR3 is made up of 13 amino acids. The CDR3 spells CASSRQVNQPQHF. CDR3 nucleotides: TGTGCCAGCAGCCGACAGGTCAATCAGCCCCAGCATTTT.

This clonotype was counted a few times. The chain has TRBV2 and TRBJ1-1; the match to TRBD1 covers 7 bases. The length of the CDR3 is 12 residues. Germline CDR1 SNHLY, CDR2 FYNNEI. Trimming at V came to 9 bases and at J to 8 bases, leaving 9 bases not matched to a gene. CDR3 residues: CARLRQGTEAFF. Written as DNA, the CDR3 is TGTGCCAGACTTAGACAGGGAACCGAAGCTTTCTTT.

This clonotype was seen more than once but under ten times. The chain employs TRBV3-1 and TRBJ2-7; D is uncertain. Germline V gives CDR1 LGHDT, CDR2 YNNKEL (reference sequence). Trimming stripped 0 bases from V and 5 bases from J, with 5 bases between. The CDR3 sequence is 12 residues long. CDR3 sequence reads: CASSQETDEQYF. The CDR3 DNA sequence: TGTGCCAGCAGCCAAGAGACCGACGAGCAGTACTTC.

CDR3 sequence (DNA): TGTGCCAGCAGTTACTTACAGATGTTACGGGTGCAGTACTTC. This encodes CASSYLQMLRVQYF. This chain links TRBV12-3 or TRBV12-4 with TRBJ2-7; no clear D gene. The CDR3 contains 14 residues. The V end was cut by 4 bases, the J end by 9 bases, with 19 bases between.

The V and J genes are TRBV2 and TRBJ1-6; D may be TRBD1 (6 bases). V gave up 3 bases and J gave up 9 bases, with 12 bases separating them. Germline V CDR1 and CDR2: SNHLY, FYNNEI. The CDR3 length is 14 residues. The CDR3 is CASSDGGIGSPLHF. Here the CDR3 DNA reads TGTGCCAGCAGTGATGGGGGCATTGGTTCACCCCTCCACTTT.

V is TRBV7-6 and J is TRBJ2-5; the match to TRBD2 covers 9 bases. The ends lost 5 bases at V and 9 bases at J; junction bases unmatched: 19. Germline assignment: CDR1 SGHVS and CDR2 FNYEAQ. The CDR3 has 17 amino acids. CDR3 DNA: TGTGCCAGCAGCAATCAACAGGGCGGGAGGGCCGGTTGGGCCCAGTACTTC. Encoded protein: CASSNQQGGRAGWAQYF.

V is TRBV2 and J is TRBJ1-4; TRBD1 agrees at 8 bases. Germline V lookup: CDR1 SNHLY, CDR2 FYNNEI. The CDR3 consists of 16 residues. V lost 5 bases, J lost 7 bases, and 12 bases stayed unmatched. The CDR3 region is CASSPTGADRVEKLFF. DNA for the CDR3: TGTGCCAGCAGTCCAACGGGGGCGGACAGGGTTGAAAAACTGTTTTTT.

This clonotype was detected ten times or more. The chain joins TRBV2 to TRBJ1-1; D remains ambiguous. The germline gives CDR1 SNHLY, CDR2 FYNNEI. V shed 7 bases and J shed 1 base, with 13 bases lying between them. This CDR3 has 14 residues. The CDR3 here is CASTQVGRNTEAFF. Written as DNA, the CDR3 is TGTGCCAGCACCCAAGTGGGCCGGAACACTGAAGCTTTCTTT.

This clonotype has a handful of counts. The chain recombines TRBV7-9 with TRBJ2-7; 8 positions match TRBD2. There are 15 residues in the CDR3. The V segment lost 3 bases and the J segment 3 bases; nucleotides outside the gene matches: 7. CDR1 SEHNR and CDR2 FQNEAQ come from the germline V gene (reference sequence). CDR3: CASSFGGGNHYEQYF. CDR3 sequence (DNA): TGTGCCAGCAGCTTCGGGGGGGGAAACCACTACGAGCAGTACTTC.

About this clonotype itself: One end of the junction does not line up with germline, which may come from a read error. V is TRBV10-2 and J is TRBJ1-5; a possible D gene is TRBD1 (5 bases). The CDR3 has 13 residues. From germline, CDR1 is WSHSY and CDR2 SAAADI. The CDR3 DNA sequence: TGTGCCTGGAATTTGGGGCTTGATCAGCCCCAGCATTTT. Translated, it gives CAWNLGLDQPQHF.

V gene TRBV20-1 combines with J gene TRBJ2-7; TRBD2 matches 9 bases. Trimming took 6 bases from V and 2 from J; bases not matched to a gene: 8. This CDR3 contains 14 residues. Germline V lookup: CDR1 DFQATT, CDR2 SNEGSKA (reference sequence). CDR3 nucleotides: TGCAGTGCCGCGGGAGGGTCAGGGCCCTACGAGCAGTACTTC. Translating gives CSAAGGSGPYEQYF.

The chain carries TRBV15 and TRBJ2-6; 7 positions match TRBD1. With V trimmed by 10 bases and J by 4 bases, 16 bases remained unmatched. Germline lookup yields CDR1 LNHNV and CDR2 YYDKDF (reference sequence). This CDR3 contains 17 residues. CDR3 sequence: CAIRREITGAGANVLTF. CDR3 in DNA: TGTGCCATCAGGAGAGAGATTACAGGGGCCGGGGCCAACGTCCTGACTTTC. Full variable domain (rest looked up from reference TRBV15 and TRBJ2-6): DAMVIQNPRYQVTQFGKPVTLSCSQTLNHNVMYWYQQKSSQAPKLLFHYYDKDFNNEADTPDNFQSRRPNTSFCFLDIRSPGLGDTAMYLCAIRREITGAGANVLTFGAGSRLTVL.

The chain is built from TRBV29-1 and TRBJ2-1, with 8 bases that match TRBD1. The CDR3 loop spans 16 amino acids. Losses at the gene ends were 4 bases for V and 10 bases for J; bases not matched to a gene: 18. CDR1 SQVTM and CDR2 ANQGSEA come from the germline V gene. The CDR3 is CSVGGMPPGTGWEQFF. The CDR3 DNA reads TGCAGCGTTGGGGGGATGCCCCCCGGGACAGGATGGGAGCAGTTCTTC.